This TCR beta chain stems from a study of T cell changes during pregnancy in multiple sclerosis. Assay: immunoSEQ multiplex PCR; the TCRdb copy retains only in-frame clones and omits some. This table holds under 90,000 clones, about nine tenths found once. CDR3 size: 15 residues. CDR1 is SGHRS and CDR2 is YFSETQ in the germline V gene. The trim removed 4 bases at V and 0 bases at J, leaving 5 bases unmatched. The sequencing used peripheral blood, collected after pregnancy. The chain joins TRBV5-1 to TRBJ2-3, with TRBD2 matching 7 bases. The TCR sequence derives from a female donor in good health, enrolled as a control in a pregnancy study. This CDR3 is CASSPMGGSTDTQYF. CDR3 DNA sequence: TGCGCCAGCAGCCCCATGGGGGGGAGCACAGATACGCAGTATTTT.